The T cell receptor beta chain described here comes from a study of blood T cell repertoires in COVID-19. The method was immunoSEQ multiplex PCR; TCRdb's version includes in-frame clones alone and lacks a portion of them. The profile shows under 450,000 clones, around four fifths of them singletons. The germline V gene encodes CDR1 MNHEY and CDR2 SVGAGI. V gave up 5 bases and J gave up 6 bases; unmatched junction bases: 3. CDR3 length equals 14 residues. Sequencing was done on a sample of PBMCs or T cells enriched from blood (not recorded which). V is TRBV6-5 and J is TRBJ2-1; 11 nucleotides line up with TRBD2. The clonotype originates from a woman aged 50 to 60 who had recovered from COVID-19. The DNA of the CDR3 is TGTGCCAGCAGTCCCGGGACTAGCGGCAATGAGCAGTTCTTC. The encoded protein is CASSPGTSGNEQFF.